These 16 T cell receptor beta chains originate from one sample sequenced in a study of T cell responses to AZD1222 COVID-19 vaccine. TCRdb's table, derived via immunoSEQ multiplex PCR, lists solely in-frame clones and lacks some. This sample has fewer than 85,000 clones, with 75% to 90% found just once. Source: peripheral blood, taken 28 days after the second AZD1222 dose. These receptors were taken from an adult who received the AZD1222 COVID-19 vaccine.

The V and J genes are TRBV9 and TRBJ1-2; D is possibly TRBD1 (5 bases). Trimming shortened V by 3 bases and J by 5 bases, and 14 bases separated the two germline ends. Per the germline V gene, CDR1 is SGDLS and CDR2 is YYNGEE. The CDR3 runs to 14 residues. The CDR3 nucleotides read TGTGCCAGCAGCGCCGGGGGACTACTATATGGCTACACCTTC. Residues: CASSAGGLLYGYTF.

The CDR3 bases are TGTGCCAGCAGTTCCCTAGCGGGAGTGGGAGATACGCAGTATTTT. This sequence encodes CASSSLAGVGDTQYF. The V call is TRBV6-5, the J call TRBJ2-3, with 10 bases lining up with TRBD2. The germline V gene encodes CDR1 MNHEY and CDR2 SVGAGI. The junction had 6 bases not matched to a gene; V was cut back by 4 bases and J by 5 bases. This CDR3 contains 15 residues.

The chain couples TRBV11-3 to TRBJ2-1; D tentatively reads TRBD1 or TRBD2 (5 bases each). The germline CDR1 and CDR2 sequences are SGHNT and YENEEA. V dropped 0 bases and J dropped 5 bases, with 8 bases sitting between them. This CDR3 has 14 residues. The CDR3, as DNA: TGTGCCAGCAGCTTAGATCGAGGGGACAATGAGCAGTTCTTC. Protein: CASSLDRGDNEQFF.

This chain's CDR3 is CSARRGDTQYF. Here the CDR3 DNA reads TGCAGTGCTAGACGGGGGGATACGCAGTATTTT. The V and J genes are TRBV20-1 and TRBJ2-3; possible D gene TRBD2, 6 bases. V was pared by 2 bases and J by 6 bases, with 6 bases between. Germline CDR1 reads DFQATT; CDR2 reads SNEGSKA (reference sequence). This CDR3 is 11 amino acids long.

The genes are TRBV29-1 and TRBJ2-7, with D perhaps matching TRBD1 (5 bases). In germline, CDR1 is SQVTM, CDR2 ANQGSEA. This CDR3 is 12 amino acids long. Trimming left V 4 bases short and J 6 bases short, with 13 bases between. The CDR3 is CSVAVGLGEQYF. As DNA, the CDR3 is TGCAGCGTTGCCGTGGGGCTAGGCGAGCAGTACTTC.

This clone was seen just once. V and J are TRBV7-9 and TRBJ2-7, with D tentatively TRBD2 (5 bases). The V and J ends lost 5 bases and 3 bases respectively, with 20 bases between them. Germline V gives CDR1 SEHNR, CDR2 FQNEAQ (reference sequence). This CDR3 is built from 16 residues. CDR3 DNA: TGTGCCAGCAGCCCCGCTCTAGCTGCGGGTCTCTACGAGCAGTACTTC. Translation: CASSPALAAGLYEQYF.

The chain has TRBV9 and TRBJ1-5; no clear D gene. V lost 0 bases and J 4 bases, leaving 5 bases between the germline ends. The CDR3 totals 13 residues. The V gene's germline CDR1 is SGDLS and CDR2 YYNGEE. Written as DNA, the CDR3 is TGTGCCAGCAGCGTAGCTCTAAATCAGCCCCAGCATTTT. This translates into CASSVALNQPQHF.

As DNA, the CDR3 is TGTGCCAGCAGCTCAGCGGGGGGCCTTGTGGAGACCCAGTACTTC. Amino acids: CASSSAGGLVETQYF. J is TRBJ2-5 and V is TRBV2; 9 bases agree with TRBD2. Looked up from germline, CDR1 is SNHLY and CDR2 is FYNNEI. Germline trimming cut 6 bases from V and 5 bases from J; bases unmatched to any gene: 10. The CDR3 has 15 amino acids.

V usage is TRBV5-4 and J usage is TRBJ1-1, with D possibly TRBD1 on 5 matching bases. Deletions cut 0 bases from V and 3 bases from J, with 15 bases between. CDR1 is SGHNT, CDR2 YYREEE, per germline (reference sequence). The CDR3 is 16 amino acids. CDR3 sequence reads: CASSLGVRAGDTEAFF. As DNA, the CDR3 is TGTGCCAGCAGCTTGGGGGTGCGGGCGGGGGACACTGAAGCTTTCTTT. Complete variable domain (other parts from reference TRBV5-4 and TRBJ1-1): ETGVTQSPTHLIKTRGQQVTLRCSSQSGHNTVSWYQQALGQGPQFIFQYYREEENGRGNFPPRFSGLQFPNYSSELNVNALELDDSALYLCASSLGVRAGDTEAFFGQGTRLTVV.

The chain couples TRBV10-3 to TRBJ2-5; TRBD1 is a possible D gene (7 bases). Trimming left V 6 bases short and J 2 bases short, with 19 bases between. This CDR3 is 16 amino acids long. Germline V lookup: CDR1 ENHRY, CDR2 SYGVKD. CDR3 nucleotides: TGTGCCATCAGCCAAGTGGGCCAGGGGGGACAAGAGACCCAGTACTTC. Amino acids: CAISQVGQGGQETQYF.

The chain carries TRBV5-1 and TRBJ1-2, with 7 nucleotides matching TRBD1. Losses at the gene ends were 4 bases for V and 8 bases for J; bases not matched to a gene: 14. Germline V gene sequence: CDR1 SGHRS, CDR2 YFSETQ. The CDR3 loop spans 15 amino acids. As DNA, the CDR3 is TGCGCCAGCAGCAGCCAGGGGGAGTGGGGTGACGGCTACACCTTC. Translated: CASSSQGEWGDGYTF.

This rearrangement joins TRBV9 to TRBJ2-7, with 7 bases matching TRBD1. The CDR3 is 16 residues long. After removal of 4 bases from V and 3 bases from J, the junction contained 13 bases not matched to a gene. Germline CDR1 is SGDLS and CDR2 is YYNGEE. The chain's CDR3 is CASSKGGRGSNYEQYF. In DNA form, the CDR3 reads TGTGCCAGCAGCAAAGGGGGCAGGGGGAGTAACTACGAGCAGTACTTC.

This sequence joins TRBV6-5 and TRBJ2-7, with D possibly matching TRBD1 (5 bases). This CDR3 spans 14 amino acids. Germline V gene data show CDR1 as MNHEY and CDR2 as SVGAGI. V lost 7 bases to trimming and J lost 4 bases, with 17 bases between them. The chain's CDR3 is CASTQGQGRYEQYF. The CDR3 nucleotides read TGTGCCAGCACCCAAGGGCAGGGAAGGTACGAGCAGTACTTC.

V usage is TRBV6-5 and J usage is TRBJ2-7, with 8 bases that match TRBD1. This CDR3 is built from 15 residues. V trimming: 8 bases; J trimming: 0 bases; junction bases outside the gene matches: 9. Per the germline V gene, CDR1 is MNHEY and CDR2 is SVGAGI. CDR3: CASRPTDRASYEQYF. The CDR3 DNA is TGTGCCAGCCGGCCCACGGACAGGGCCTCCTACGAGCAGTACTTC.

V usage is TRBV7-9 and J usage is TRBJ1-3; weak D call: TRBD1 (5 bases). The V end lost 5 bases, the J end lost 1 base, and 9 bases lay between the germline ends. The length of the CDR3 is 14 residues. Germline V gives CDR1 SEHNR, CDR2 FQNEAQ (reference sequence). CDR3 in amino acids: CASSQGTSGNTIYF. CDR3 in DNA: TGTGCCAGCAGCCAAGGGACTTCTGGAAACACCATATATTTT.

This chain connects TRBV6-5 to TRBJ1-5, with D possibly TRBD1 on 5 matching bases. The CDR3 extends over 15 amino acids. Trimming removed 0 bases from V and 2 bases from J, with 8 bases in between. Germline lookup yields CDR1 MNHEY and CDR2 SVGAGI. CDR3 loop: CASSYSVGGNQPQHF. CDR3 DNA: TGTGCCAGCAGTTACTCGGTAGGGGGCAATCAGCCCCAGCATTTT.